Ten or more counts support the clone carrying this TCR beta chain. Its antigen is not known. Via MiXCR, TCRdb re-called the reads, giving one row per CDR3 protein. The sample carries roughly 300,000 distinct CDR3 sequences, about 25% recorded once. The data were obtained in a study of T cell repertoires in cytomegalovirus infection. The overall study: CMV infection plus the matching HLA type was flagged by public TCR beta signatures. Overall study results and limits: The cumulative frequency of public TCR beta families identified carriers of CMV plus the relevant HLA. In two of eight donors, the top clonotype was HLA-C-restricted CMV-specific.

The trim removed 1 base at V and 6 bases at J, leaving 16 bases unmatched. The CDR3 runs 18 residues. The chain couples TRBV12-3 or TRBV12-4 to TRBJ2-7; 9 bases are shared with TRBD1. This clonotype was sampled from a human donor in good health (CMV status not recorded). Some clones in this sample may be carry-over from other donors' samples. Sequenced sample: PBMCs. The CDR3 region is CASSLGGEDRGILREQYF. CDR3 bases: TGTGCCAGCAGTTTAGGCGGCGAAGACAGGGGGATTTTGCGCGAGCAGTACTTC.